The 32 T cell receptor beta chains below all came from one sample that was sequenced in a study of post-analysis software for immune sequencing data. The study's findings and limits: Controls had lower frequencies than patients of about 5 TRBV segments, which included TRBV5-6, TRBV5-1 and TRBV20-1.

TCR beta libraries were prepared from cDNA with unique molecular identifiers. TCRdb itself ran the PCR reads through MiXCR, one entry per CDR3 protein. The profile shows hundreds of thousands of distinct CDR3 sequences, around 47% of them singletons. Antigens of these TCRs are unknown. Material for sequencing was blood. The origin of the receptors is a girl aged 5 to 17 with multiple sclerosis.

The V gene is TRBV19, the J gene TRBJ1-5; the D gene is possibly TRBD1 (5 bases). V shed 1 base and J shed 7 bases, with 11 bases lying between them. The CDR3 spans 14 residues. Germline assignment: CDR1 LNHDA and CDR2 SQIVND (reference sequence). DNA of the CDR3: TGTGCCAGTAGTATAGTCCCAGGGCTCCAGCCCCAGCATTTT. Translation: CASSIVPGLQPQHF.

This chain joins TRBV28 and TRBJ2-3; 10 positions agree with TRBD2. Germline V gives CDR1 MDHEN, CDR2 SYDVKM. V was pared by 1 base and J by 6 bases, with 25 bases of the junction left unmatched. The CDR3 is made up of 22 amino acids. The CDR3 is CASSLSPTGTLAGAPTRDTQYF. Here the CDR3 DNA reads TGTGCCAGCAGTTTATCCCCAACAGGGACCCTAGCGGGGGCACCGACTCGGGATACGCAGTATTTT.

This clonotype was seen a handful of times. This CDR3 reads CASSDEASWHEQYF. The DNA for the CDR3 is TGTGCCAGCAGTGATGAGGCTAGCTGGCACGAGCAGTACTTC. The rearrangement links TRBV7-2 to TRBJ2-7; D is possibly TRBD2 (5 bases). Deletions cut 6 bases from V and 5 bases from J, with 17 bases between. CDR3 size: 14 residues. CDR1 SGHTA and CDR2 FQGNSA come from the germline V gene.

CDR3 sequence reads: CASSFLPDYVTDTQYF. CDR3 DNA: TGTGCCAGCAGCTTTCTCCCCGACTATGTCACAGATACGCAGTATTTT. The chain uses TRBV7-9 and TRBJ2-3; a possible D gene is TRBD2 (5 bases). Trimming removed 3 bases from V and 2 bases from J, with 15 bases in between. The CDR3 contains 16 residues. Germline V gives CDR1 SEHNR, CDR2 FQNEAQ (reference sequence). The full variable domain, with the rest looked up from reference TRBV7-9 and TRBJ2-3, is DTGVSQNPRHKITKRGQNVTFRCDPISEHNRLYWYRQTLGQGPEFLTYFQNEAQLEKSRLLSDRFSAERPKGSFSTLEIQRTEQGDSAMYLCASSFLPDYVTDTQYFGPGTRLTVL.

This clonotype was counted only a few times. The rearrangement joins TRBV20-1 to TRBJ2-7; D gene uncertain. The CDR3 totals 16 residues. V was shortened by 0 bases and J by 6 bases, with 21 bases between the two germline ends. Germline V lookup: CDR1 DFQATT, CDR2 SNEGSKA (reference sequence). CDR3 sequence: CSARDLAPRHLGEQYF. The CDR3 DNA is TGCAGTGCTAGAGATTTGGCTCCTCGGCATCTAGGCGAGCAGTACTTC.

The V call is TRBV20-1, the J call TRBJ2-7; no reliable D call. V lost 5 bases and J lost 1, with 3 bases in between. The CDR3 spans 10 residues. Germline values: CDR1 DFQATT, CDR2 SNEGSKA (reference sequence). This CDR3 is CSAGSYEQYF. The CDR3 region has the DNA TGCAGTGCTGGGTCCTACGAGCAGTACTTC.

CDR3 sequence: CSARKGGGMDTQYF. In nucleotides, the CDR3 is TGCAGTGCTAGGAAGGGAGGGGGTATGGATACGCAGTATTTT. The V gene is TRBV20-1, the J gene TRBJ2-3, with a weak D call TRBD2 (7 bases). The germline V gene has CDR1 DFQATT and CDR2 SNEGSKA (reference sequence). Trimming removed 3 bases from V and 6 bases from J, with 16 bases in between. The CDR3 extends over 14 amino acids.

V gene TRBV5-5 combines with J gene TRBJ2-3; 7 nucleotides agree with TRBD1. CDR3 size: 15 residues. Germline values: CDR1 SGHKS, CDR2 YYEKEE (reference sequence). The J segment lost 4 bases and the V segment lost 4 bases, leaving 9 bases of the junction unmatched. The CDR3 here is CASSPSRQGADTQYF. CDR3 sequence (DNA): TGTGCCAGCAGCCCGTCTCGACAGGGAGCAGATACGCAGTATTTT.

The chain has TRBV5-1 and TRBJ2-1, with TRBD1 identical over 10 bases. From germline, CDR1 is SGHRS and CDR2 YFSETQ. CDR3 length equals 15 residues. Trimming cost V 3 bases and J 6 bases; bases outside gene matches: 6. The CDR3 region has the DNA TGCGCCAGCAGCTCTCCGGGACAGGGGACCAATGAGCAGTTCTTC. Translated, it gives CASSSPGQGTNEQFF. The variable domain in full, completed from reference TRBV5-1 and TRBJ2-1, reads KAGVTQTPRYLIKTRGQQVTLSCSPISGHRSVSWYQQTPGQGLQFLFEYFSETQRNKGNFPGRFSGRQFSNSRSEMNVSTLELGDSALYLCASSSPGQGTNEQFFGPGTRLTVL.

This clonotype has more than one count but fewer than ten. CDR3 nucleotide sequence: TGCAGCGCGAGGGACCTCCAAGAGACCCAGTACTTC. The encoded protein is CSARDLQETQYF. The chain recombines TRBV29-1 with TRBJ2-5; D is possibly TRBD1 or TRBD2 (5 bases each). There are 12 residues in the CDR3. V lost 7 bases and J lost 1, with 10 bases in between. Germline values: CDR1 SQVTM, CDR2 ANQGSEA.

This clonotype was seen a few times. The chain is built from TRBV12-3 or TRBV12-4 and TRBJ1-1; D unclear. This CDR3 has 13 residues. Trimming took 5 bases from V and 4 from J, leaving 11 bases between them. CDR3: CASSPIGSTEAFF. CDR3 coding DNA: TGTGCCAGCAGTCCTATAGGGAGCACTGAAGCTTTCTTT.

The chain carries TRBV3-1 and TRBJ1-5; D call uncertain. The germline V gene has CDR1 LGHDT and CDR2 YNNKEL (reference sequence). V lost 0 bases, J lost 3 bases, and 3 bases lay in between. The CDR3 length is 13 residues. In DNA, the CDR3 is TGTGCCAGCAGCCAAGACGTCAATCAGCCCCAGCATTTT. This gives the protein CASSQDVNQPQHF.

The rearrangement uses TRBV12-3 or TRBV12-4 and TRBJ1-1, with a possible D match to TRBD1 (5 bases). The CDR3 totals 11 residues. V was clipped by 3 bases and J by 10 bases, with 9 bases between them. In DNA form, the CDR3 reads TGTGCCAGCAGTTTTGGGGGTTCAGCTTTCTTT. This encodes CASSFGGSAFF.

This clonotype was found a few times. The chain is built from TRBV6-6 and TRBJ2-3; D is possibly TRBD1 (6 bases). In germline, CDR1 is MNHNY, CDR2 SVGAGI (reference sequence). V lost 6 bases to trimming and J lost 2 bases, with 15 bases between them. The CDR3 spans 15 residues. The CDR3 DNA sequence: TGTGCCAGCAGGAACCCGGGACAAGTCACAGATACGCAGTATTTT. It codes for CASRNPGQVTDTQYF.

This clonotype was picked up a small number of times. V gene TRBV5-1 combines with J gene TRBJ1-6; the D gene is possibly TRBD1 (6 bases). Germline CDR1 reads SGHRS; CDR2 reads YFSETQ. V was shortened by 3 bases and J by 6 bases, with 16 bases between the two germline ends. CDR3 length equals 16 residues. The CDR3: CASSWETGLLNSPLHF. CDR3 DNA sequence: TGCGCCAGCAGCTGGGAGACAGGACTACTTAATTCACCCCTCCACTTT.

A word on this clonotype: The junction and the germline gene differ at one end; a read error may be behind it. The chain combines TRBV7-9 with TRBJ2-7; 9 nucleotides line up with TRBD1. The CDR3 extends over 15 amino acids. Germline V lookup: CDR1 SEHNR, CDR2 FQNEAQ (reference sequence). The CDR3, as DNA: TGTGCCAGCAGCTCTATGGGGACAGGGCGCTACGAGCAGTACTTT. Translating it yields CASSSMGTGRYEQYF.

In this sample, this clonotype turned up a few times. CDR3 protein: CASSPSGGRSTDTQYF. The CDR3 nucleotides read TGCGCCAGCAGTCCCTCTGGTGGGAGAAGCACAGATACGCAGTATTTT. This sequence joins TRBV4-1 and TRBJ2-3; tentatively, D is TRBD2 (5 bases). CDR3 size: 16 residues. The V end lost 6 bases, the J end lost 0 bases, and 16 bases lay between the germline ends. Germline V gene data show CDR1 as MGHRA and CDR2 as YSYEKL.

This clonotype was seen just once. The chain has TRBV3-1 and TRBJ2-3, with 9 nucleotides matching TRBD2. The CDR3 is 16 residues long. With V trimmed by 0 bases and J by 4 bases, 5 bases remained unmatched. Germline lookup yields CDR1 LGHDT and CDR2 YNNKEL (reference sequence). The CDR3 region has the DNA TGTGCCAGCAGCCAAGAGGGGGGACTAGCAGCAGATACGCAGTATTTT. Protein product: CASSQEGGLAADTQYF.

For the CDR3, the DNA is TGCAGTGCTAGACTAGCGGGGGATTACAATGAGCAGTACTTC. Its translation: CSARLAGDYNEQYF. The rearrangement links TRBV20-1 to TRBJ2-1; 10 bases agree with TRBD2. The end of the DNA is better explained by TRBJ2-7, so the J call may be wrong. The CDR3 length is 14 residues. The germline V gene has CDR1 DFQATT and CDR2 SNEGSKA (reference sequence).

There are a few counts of this clonotype. V usage is TRBV12-3 or TRBV12-4 and J usage is TRBJ2-5; 7 bases align to TRBD1. This CDR3 comprises 14 residues. V lost 4 bases and J lost 5; bases outside the gene matches: 7. As DNA, the CDR3 is TGTGCCAGCAGTTCAAACAGGGGATGGGAGACCCAGTACTTC. This gives the protein CASSSNRGWETQYF.

V usage is TRBV7-2 and J usage is TRBJ2-5, with 9 nucleotides matching TRBD2. The CDR3 has 14 residues. Per the germline V gene, CDR1 is SGHTA and CDR2 is FQGNSA. V was pared by 3 bases and J by 5 bases, with 4 bases of the junction left unmatched. CDR3 in DNA: TGTGCCAGCAGCTTCGCGGGGGGGCCCGAGACCCAGTACTTC. It encodes CASSFAGGPETQYF.

The rearrangement joins TRBV9 to TRBJ2-1; D may correspond to TRBD1 or TRBD2 (5 bases each). The CDR3 sequence is 13 residues long. The ends were cut back, 3 bases at V and 9 bases at J, with 13 bases in the middle. Germline lookup yields CDR1 SGDLS and CDR2 YYNGEE. The CDR3 loop reads CASSAPGRPEQFF. CDR3 DNA: TGTGCCAGCAGCGCTCCGGGACGACCTGAGCAGTTCTTC.

The CDR3 loop reads CATVAGGRHTGELFF. The DNA of the CDR3 is TGTGCCACGGTGGCGGGGGGTCGCCACACCGGGGAGCTGTTTTTT. The V and J genes are TRBV12-3 or TRBV12-4 and TRBJ2-2; 8 bases line up with TRBD2. The CDR3 sequence is 15 residues long. V shed 10 bases and J 3 bases; nucleotides not matched to a gene: 10.

There are a few counts of this clonotype. The J gene is TRBJ1-1, the V gene TRBV10-2; D might be TRBD1 (5 bases). This CDR3 has 13 amino acids. Trimming cost V 3 bases and J 4 bases, with 9 bases left between them. CDR1 is WSHSY, CDR2 SAAADI, per germline. CDR3 sequence: CASSEGVGTEAFF. In DNA, the CDR3 is TGCGCCAGCAGTGAAGGGGTGGGCACTGAAGCTTTCTTT.

This clonotype is a singleton in its sample. The chain has TRBV11-2 and TRBJ2-5, with 10 nucleotides matching TRBD2. With 5 bases clipped from V and 11 bases from J, the junction kept 17 bases outside the gene matches. CDR3 length: 16 residues. Germline lookup yields CDR1 SGHAT and CDR2 FQNNGV. CDR3 region: CASSPEREGSYNEQYF. The DNA for the CDR3 is TGTGCCAGCAGCCCCGAGCGGGAGGGTTCCTACAATGAGCAGTACTTC.

The rearrangement uses TRBV27 and TRBJ2-1; 10 bases fit TRBD1. Trimming took 5 bases from V and 1 from J; bases not matched to a gene: 2. Germline V gene lookup returns CDR1 MNHEY and CDR2 SMNVEV (reference sequence). CDR3 size: 15 residues. This chain's CDR3 is CASSRDRGSYNEQFF. For the CDR3, the DNA is TGTGCCAGCAGTAGGGACAGGGGTTCCTACAATGAGCAGTTCTTC.

V and J are TRBV7-3 and TRBJ2-1; 7 nucleotides match TRBD2. Germline V gives CDR1 SGHTA, CDR2 FQGTGA. The CDR3 contains 15 residues. V was clipped by 5 bases and J by 6 bases; unmatched bases: 10. CDR3 nucleotides: TGTGCCAGCAGCACCCGGGAAGCGGGGACCAATGAGCAGTTCTTC. Translated: CASSTREAGTNEQFF.

This clonotype was seen just once. The chain combines TRBV6-1 with TRBJ2-1, with 7 bases fitting TRBD2. V lost 7 bases, J lost 7 bases, and 13 bases stayed unmatched. The V gene's germline CDR1 is MNHNS and CDR2 SASEGT. This CDR3 has 15 amino acids. The CDR3 protein is CASTQRAGVWNEQFF. The CDR3 DNA reads as TGTGCCAGCACCCAACGGGCGGGAGTGTGGAATGAGCAGTTCTTC.

The rearrangement joins TRBV12-3 or TRBV12-4 to TRBJ1-5, with D maybe TRBD1 (6 bases). The CDR3 runs to 13 residues. The V and J ends lost 5 bases and 6 bases respectively, with 11 bases between them. The CDR3 nucleotides are TGTGCCAGCAGTGCAGGGGACCGTCAGCCCCAGCATTTT. This gives the protein CASSAGDRQPQHF.

The chain employs TRBV24-1 and TRBJ1-1; D possibly corresponds to TRBD1 (6 bases). Trimming took 2 bases from V and 10 from J, leaving 22 bases between them. CDR1 and CDR2 (germline): KGHDR, SFDVKD. The CDR3 runs 16 residues. CDR3 sequence reads: CATSDSGAGSLRGAFF. CDR3 nucleotide sequence: TGTGCCACCAGTGATTCGGGGGCAGGCAGTCTACGGGGAGCTTTCTTT.

This sequence joins TRBV11-2 and TRBJ2-7; 7 bases are shared with TRBD1. Germline assignment: CDR1 SGHAT and CDR2 FQNNGV. The CDR3 totals 15 residues. Trimming took 0 bases from V and 3 from J; bases not matched to a gene: 5. The CDR3 reads CASSLEGQWNYEQYF. In nucleotides, the CDR3 is TGTGCCAGCAGCTTAGAGGGACAGTGGAACTACGAGCAGTACTTC.

This sequence joins TRBV9 and TRBJ1-5, with D hard to call. The ends were cut back, 3 bases at V and 4 bases at J, with 8 bases in the middle. Germline CDR1 and CDR2: SGDLS and YYNGEE. The CDR3 is made up of 13 amino acids. The CDR3 DNA follows: TGTGCCAGCAGCGCCGACTTGAATCAGCCCCAGCATTTT. Its protein is CASSADLNQPQHF.